This T cell receptor beta chain came from a study of T cell changes during pregnancy in multiple sclerosis. Sequencing used immunoSEQ multiplex PCR; TCRdb keeps in-frame clones, though not all of them. The sample includes about 30,000 clones, 92% of them seen just once. The CDR3 is 14 amino acids. The V end lost 7 bases, the J end lost 3 bases, and 16 bases lay between the germline ends. Per the germline V gene, CDR1 is SGHDT and CDR2 is YYEEEE. This clone was picked up one time. The receptor was isolated from a female donor in good health, enrolled as a control in a pregnancy study. The V gene is TRBV5-6, the J gene TRBJ1-2; maybe TRBD1 (6 bases). The input for sequencing was peripheral blood, taken in the first trimester of pregnancy. The CDR3, as DNA: TGTGCCAGCTCTCTCCCGGACAGAGACTATGGCTACACCTTC. Encoded protein: CASSLPDRDYGYTF.